The clone carrying this T cell receptor (beta chain) was counted between two and nine times. What it binds is unknown. The time point denotes: longitudinal time-point 3. 2 million PBMCs stored at -80 C were the source of the unsorted libraries. With 10-nucleotide random UMIs included, cDNA was synthesized by 5'RACE. TCRdb itself ran the 5' RACE reads through MiXCR, one entry per CDR3 protein. Here the sample spans tens of thousands of distinct CDR3 sequences, more than 9.5% being singletons. This entry belongs to a study of neurological immune-mediated disorders. Study-level points and caveats: Private repertoires in all groups were suggested, as expanded clones shared no CDR3 amino acid sequences across subjects.

The V and J ends lost 8 bases and 8 bases respectively, with 15 bases between them. This CDR3 spans 12 amino acids. The sample comprised PBMCs. This chain connects TRBV12-3 or TRBV12-4 to TRBJ1-2, with no clear D. The TCR comes from a male donor with HTLV-1-associated myelopathy (HAM/TSP). The CDR3 reads CASGETPPGYTF. The CDR3, as DNA: TGTGCCAGCGGCGAGACCCCCCCCGGCTACACCTTC.